The sequence of this TCR beta chain was determined in a study of blood T cell repertoires in COVID-19. Looking at the study overall: Samples came from the United States, Italy and Spain, spanning acute and convalescent COVID-19.

Germline assignment: CDR1 MNHEY and CDR2 SVGAGI. Trimming shortened V by 5 bases and J by 6 bases, and 17 bases separated the two germline ends. The CDR3 has 15 residues. Original methodology: Cell counts per sample came from amplifying reference gene primers. Repertoires were generated with immunoSEQ multiplex PCR, while TCRdb's copy carries only in-frame clones and drops some. That table furnishes V, J and clone size, whereas the DNA furnished D and trimming. The sample contains roughly 200,000 clones, 75% to 90% of which appear only once. This rearrangement joins TRBV6-5 to TRBJ2-1, with D possibly matching TRBD2 (6 bases). Sequenced input: peripheral blood. The receptor was isolated from a man aged 60 to 75 with acute or convalescent COVID-19. CDR3 sequence reads: CASSRSFSGSNEQFF. The CDR3 bases are TGTGCCAGCAGTAGGTCTTTCTCCGGGAGCAATGAGCAGTTCTTC.